The count of the clone carrying this T cell receptor beta chain is one. This record comes from a study of blood T cell repertoires in COVID-19. Study as a whole: In each case, the material was cDNA or gDNA derived from T cells, B-cell-depleted T cells, or PBMCs.

The table came from immunoSEQ multiplex PCR; TCRdb's copy has only in-frame clones and leaves some out. The data show roughly 140,000 clones, with 80% to 90% seen just once and 7.2% held by the top ten. The CDR3 is made up of 13 amino acids. Germline loops: CDR1 KGHDR, CDR2 SFDVKD. With 4 bases removed from V and 8 bases from J, the gap between germline ends came to 10 bases. The chain combines TRBV24-1 with TRBJ2-2, with D tentatively TRBD2 (5 bases). The sequenced material came from peripheral blood. This TCR derives from a woman aged 45 to 65 in a cohort sampled during active or convalescent COVID-19. The CDR3: CATSDLTTGELFF. Here the CDR3 DNA reads TGTGCCACCAGTGACCTGACTACTGGGGAGCTGTTTTTT.